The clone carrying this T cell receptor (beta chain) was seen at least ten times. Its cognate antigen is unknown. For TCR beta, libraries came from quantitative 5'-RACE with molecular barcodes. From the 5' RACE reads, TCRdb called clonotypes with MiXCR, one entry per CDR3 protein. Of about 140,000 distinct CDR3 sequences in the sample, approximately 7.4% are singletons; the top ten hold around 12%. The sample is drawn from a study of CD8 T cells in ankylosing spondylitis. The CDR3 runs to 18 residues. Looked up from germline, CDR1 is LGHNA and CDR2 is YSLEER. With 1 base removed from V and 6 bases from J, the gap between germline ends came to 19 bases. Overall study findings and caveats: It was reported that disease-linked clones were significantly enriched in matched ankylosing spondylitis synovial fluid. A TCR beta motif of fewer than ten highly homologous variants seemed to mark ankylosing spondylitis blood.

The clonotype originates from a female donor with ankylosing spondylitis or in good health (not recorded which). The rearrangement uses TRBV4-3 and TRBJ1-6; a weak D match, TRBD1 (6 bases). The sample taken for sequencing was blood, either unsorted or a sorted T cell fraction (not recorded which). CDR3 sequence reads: CASSQARARGQLNSPLHF. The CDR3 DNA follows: TGCGCCAGCAGCCAAGCAAGGGCCCGGGGGCAGCTTAATTCACCCCTCCACTTT.